The rows below give T cell receptor beta chains drawn from one sample of a study of vaccination effects on CD4 cells after COVID-19. Repertoires were generated with immunoSEQ multiplex PCR, while TCRdb's copy carries only in-frame clones and drops some. In the table there are over 30,000 clones, around 67% of which are singletons. Their recognized antigens are unknown. Sample: CD4+ T cells from PBMCs cultured with SARS-CoV-2 spike peptides, taken before COVID-19 vaccination. The receptors were gathered from a human donor who received a COVID-19 vaccine. CDR3s include the opening cysteine and the closing phenylalanine or tryptophan. A D gene is named only where the DNA matches it firmly. Expanded clones get a size class; other rows say once, few or many, or leave the size out.

TRBV9,NA,TRBJ2-2,NA,TGTGCCAGCAGCGTAGATAGCAGTTTTACCGCCGGGGAGCTGTTTTTT,CASSVDSSFTAGELFF
TRBV4-2,NA,TRBJ2-6,TRBD2,TGTGCCAGCAGCCGAGAGCGGGATATGGGTGGGGCCAACGTCCTGACTTTC,CASSRERDMGGANVLTF
TRBV6-2/TRBV6-3,NA,TRBJ2-7,TRBD1,TGTGCCAGCAGTTACGACAGGGGTAGGTACGAGCAGTACTTC,CASSYDRGRYEQYF
TRBV18,NA,TRBJ2-1,NA,TGTGCCAGCTCACCGGGGGCTAGCGGAATAGGGTTCTTC,CASSPGASGIGFF
TRBV19,NA,TRBJ2-2,NA,TGTGCCAGTAGTATAGCAGGGAGAGGCACCGGGGAGCTGTTTTTT,CASSIAGRGTGELFF
TRBV3-1/TRBV3-2,NA,TRBJ2-3,TRBD1,TGTGCCAGCAGTCACGGACAGGGGGAAACAGATACGCAGTATTTT,CASSHGQGETDTQYF
TRBV11-1,NA,TRBJ2-7,NA,TGTGCCAGCAGCACAACACACACTAGTTTCTACGAGCAGTACTTC,CASSTTHTSFYEQYF
TRBV18,once,TRBJ2-7,TRBD1,TGTGCCAGCTCGGCCGGGACAGGGGGCGTGCAGTACTTC,CASSAGTGGVQYF
TRBV12-5,NA,TRBJ2-1,TRBD2,TGTGCTAGTGGCCCCGCGGGGGGAGCCTACAATGAGCAGTTCTTC,CASGPAGGAYNEQFF
TRBV7-6,few,TRBJ1-1,TRBD1,TGTGCCAGCAGCTTAGGGGACAGGGGATGGAACACTGAAGCTTTCTTT,CASSLGDRGWNTEAFF